A selection of T cell receptor beta chains follows, all from one sample in a study of shared clonotypes between healthy human individuals. This table comes from immunoSEQ multiplex PCR, and its TCRdb copy is limited to in-frame clones, with some not included. This table has a few million clones, 93% appearing once. The specimen was naive CD4+ T cells from PBMCs. These receptor sequences come from a man aged 18 to 30 in good health. Some clones in this sample may be carry-over from other donors' samples. CDR3s include the opening cysteine and the closing phenylalanine or tryptophan. Each record gives: J gene, V gene, D gene, clone size, CDR3 length, CDR3 DNA, CDR3 protein. A D gene is named only where the DNA matches it firmly. Size is stated for part of the rows, as once, few or many counts, or as a class when the clone is expanded.

j_gene: TRBJ1-2
v_gene: TRBV4-3
d_gene: NA
abundance: NA
len: 15
CDR3nt: TGCGCCAGCAGCCTAGGAAGGGGGGCTGACTATGGCTACACCTTC
CDR3aa: CASSLGRGADYGYTF

j_gene: TRBJ2-4
v_gene: TRBV10-3
d_gene: TRBD2
abundance: NA
len: 15
CDR3nt: TGTGCCATCGCCCCCGGGCGGGAGGCTAAAAACATTCAGTACTTC
CDR3aa: CAIAPGREAKNIQYF

j_gene: TRBJ1-5
v_gene: TRBV21-1
d_gene: NA
abundance: NA
len: 15
CDR3nt: TGTGCCAGCAGCAAAGTCCGGGGGGCAGGGCAGCCCCAGCATTTT
CDR3aa: CASSKVRGAGQPQHF

j_gene: TRBJ2-2
v_gene: TRBV5-4
d_gene: TRBD2
abundance: NA
len: 16
CDR3nt: TGTGCCAGCAGCTTGCGGACTAGCGGGAGTCCCGGGGAGCTGTTTTTT
CDR3aa: CASSLRTSGSPGELFF

j_gene: TRBJ2-5
v_gene: TRBV9
d_gene: NA
abundance: NA
len: 15
CDR3nt: TGTGCCAGCAGCCTTTATAATGGGCCCCAAGAGACCCAGTACTTC
CDR3aa: CASSLYNGPQETQYF

j_gene: TRBJ2-1
v_gene: TRBV5-1
d_gene: NA
abundance: NA
len: 15
CDR3nt: TGCGCCAGCAGCTTGGGGATAGCGGCTAGCAATGAGCAGTTCTTC
CDR3aa: CASSLGIAASNEQFF

j_gene: TRBJ1-2
v_gene: TRBV18
d_gene: NA
abundance: few
len: 15
CDR3nt: TGTGCCAGCTCACCAAGCTCACCAGGGTCCTATGGCTACACCTTC
CDR3aa: CASSPSSPGSYGYTF

j_gene: TRBJ1-2
v_gene: TRBV9
d_gene: NA
abundance: few
len: 15
CDR3nt: TGTGCCAGCAGCATCTTTGAGCGTCCCCACTATGGCTACACCTTC
CDR3aa: CASSIFERPHYGYTF

j_gene: TRBJ2-3
v_gene: TRBV7-2
d_gene: NA
abundance: NA
len: 14
CDR3nt: TGTGCCAGCAAACAAGGGGTTAGCACAGATACGCAGTATTTT
CDR3aa: CASKQGVSTDTQYF

j_gene: TRBJ1-4
v_gene: TRBV6-5
d_gene: NA
abundance: NA
len: 11
CDR3nt: TGTGCCAGCAGTTTCAATGAAAAACTGTTTTTT
CDR3aa: CASSFNEKLFF

j_gene: TRBJ2-1
v_gene: TRBV15
d_gene: NA
abundance: once
len: 15
CDR3nt: TGTGCCACCCTACGGGACGGGGGAGTTTACAATGAGCAGTTCTTC
CDR3aa: CATLRDGGVYNEQFF

j_gene: TRBJ2-3
v_gene: TRBV4-1
d_gene: NA
abundance: NA
len: 12
CDR3nt: TGCGCCAGCAGCCAAGGTCTTACTCCGCAGTATTTT
CDR3aa: CASSQGLTPQYF

j_gene: TRBJ1-1
v_gene: TRBV4-2
d_gene: TRBD1
abundance: NA
len: 15
CDR3nt: TGTGCCAGCAGCCCCGGGGACAGGGGGTTAACTGAAGCTTTCTTT
CDR3aa: CASSPGDRGLTEAFF

j_gene: TRBJ1-5
v_gene: TRBV29-1
d_gene: TRBD1
abundance: NA
len: 15
CDR3nt: TGCAGCGTTGCTTTGACAGGGAAGGGCAATCAGCCCCAGCATTTT
CDR3aa: CSVALTGKGNQPQHF

j_gene: TRBJ2-1
v_gene: TRBV4-1
d_gene: NA
abundance: once
len: 18
CDR3nt: TGCGCCAGCAGCCAAAGGGGGAGGGAGACGAGCTCCTACAATGAGCAGTTCTTC
CDR3aa: CASSQRGRETSSYNEQFF

j_gene: TRBJ2-3
v_gene: TRBV19
d_gene: NA
abundance: NA
len: 14
CDR3nt: TGTGCCACCAGATCCCTTAGCGGCGGAGGTACGCAGTATTTT
CDR3aa: CATRSLSGGGTQYF

j_gene: TRBJ2-7
v_gene: TRBV5-1
d_gene: NA
abundance: NA
len: 13
CDR3nt: TGCGCCAGCAGCTTGATGGAGGCGGGCGAGCAGTACTTC
CDR3aa: CASSLMEAGEQYF

j_gene: TRBJ1-5
v_gene: TRBV5-1
d_gene: NA
abundance: NA
len: 14
CDR3nt: TGCGCCAGTAAAGTCGGGGCGGACAATCAGCCCCAGCATTTT
CDR3aa: CASKVGADNQPQHF

j_gene: TRBJ2-2
v_gene: TRBV28
d_gene: TRBD2
abundance: NA
len: 14
CDR3nt: TGTGCCAGCCGACTAGCGGGAGGCACCGGGGAGCTGTTTTTT
CDR3aa: CASRLAGGTGELFF

j_gene: TRBJ2-2
v_gene: TRBV18
d_gene: TRBD2
abundance: NA
len: 17
CDR3nt: TGTGCCAGCTCACCAGCGGGACTAGCGGTGAACACCGGGGAGCTGTTTTTT
CDR3aa: CASSPAGLAVNTGELFF

j_gene: TRBJ1-5
v_gene: TRBV30
d_gene: TRBD1
abundance: NA
len: 13
CDR3nt: TGTGCCTGGAGTGTACAGGGGAATCAGCCCCAGCATTTT
CDR3aa: CAWSVQGNQPQHF

j_gene: TRBJ2-2
v_gene: TRBV7-9
d_gene: TRBD2
abundance: NA
len: 19
CDR3nt: TGTGCCAGCAGCTTATTCCTGGCTAGCGGGTTTTCTGACACCGGGGAGCTGTTTTTT
CDR3aa: CASSLFLASGFSDTGELFF

j_gene: TRBJ1-2
v_gene: TRBV12-1
d_gene: NA
abundance: NA
len: 17
CDR3nt: TGTGCCAGCTGCTTGCTTGACAGGGGCCGCCCTAACTATGGCTACACCTTC
CDR3aa: CASCLLDRGRPNYGYTF

j_gene: TRBJ1-1
v_gene: TRBV18
d_gene: NA
abundance: NA
len: 13
CDR3nt: TGTGCCAGCTCACCACTGACGGGGACTGAAGCTTTCTTT
CDR3aa: CASSPLTGTEAFF

j_gene: TRBJ2-1
v_gene: TRBV7-2
d_gene: NA
abundance: NA
len: 12
CDR3nt: TGTGCCAGCAGCCCCAACAGGGTTGAGCAGTTCTTC
CDR3aa: CASSPNRVEQFF

j_gene: TRBJ1-1
v_gene: TRBV6-6
d_gene: TRBD1
abundance: NA
len: 15
CDR3nt: TGTGCCAGCAGGCCCACCGGGACAGCGAGGACTGAAGCTTTCTTT
CDR3aa: CASRPTGTARTEAFF

j_gene: TRBJ2-7
v_gene: TRBV19
d_gene: NA
abundance: NA
len: 15
CDR3nt: TGTGCCAGTAGCGATGAGGGGGGCCCAACCTACGAGCAGTACTTC
CDR3aa: CASSDEGGPTYEQYF

j_gene: TRBJ1-5
v_gene: TRBV7-2
d_gene: NA
abundance: NA
len: 14
CDR3nt: TGTGCCAGCAGGGCCCCGGGGGGCAATCAGCCCCAGCATTTT
CDR3aa: CASRAPGGNQPQHF

j_gene: TRBJ2-7
v_gene: TRBV30
d_gene: NA
abundance: once
len: 13
CDR3nt: TGTGCCTGGAGCGCCGGGACACCGTACGAGCAGTACTTC
CDR3aa: CAWSAGTPYEQYF

j_gene: TRBJ2-1
v_gene: TRBV7-8
d_gene: NA
abundance: NA
len: 15
CDR3nt: TGTGCCAGCAGCGCCCTGCGGGGATCCTACAATGAGCAGTTCTTC
CDR3aa: CASSALRGSYNEQFF

j_gene: TRBJ2-7
v_gene: TRBV30
d_gene: TRBD2
abundance: NA
len: 13
CDR3nt: TGTGCCTGGAGTCTAGCGGGAGGGTACGAGCAGTACTTC
CDR3aa: CAWSLAGGYEQYF

j_gene: TRBJ2-7
v_gene: TRBV5-4
d_gene: NA
abundance: NA
len: 15
CDR3nt: TGTGCCAGCAGCCCACCGGGGACGCAGACCTACGAGCAGTACTTC
CDR3aa: CASSPPGTQTYEQYF

j_gene: TRBJ1-1
v_gene: TRBV6-1
d_gene: NA
abundance: NA
len: 14
CDR3nt: TGTGCCAGCAGTCGCGCGGGGCTTAACACTGAAGCTTTCTTT
CDR3aa: CASSRAGLNTEAFF

j_gene: TRBJ2-1
v_gene: TRBV15
d_gene: NA
abundance: NA
len: 15
CDR3nt: TGTGCCACCAGCAGAGGGTTAGAGCACTACAATGAGCAGTTCTTC
CDR3aa: CATSRGLEHYNEQFF

j_gene: TRBJ2-7
v_gene: TRBV5-1
d_gene: NA
abundance: NA
len: 14
CDR3nt: TGCGCCAGCAGCTTGTTAATGCCGACCGGCGAGCAGTACTTC
CDR3aa: CASSLLMPTGEQYF

j_gene: TRBJ2-7
v_gene: TRBV7-8
d_gene: TRBD2
abundance: NA
len: 17
CDR3nt: TGTGCCAGCAGCTTAGCGGCTAGCGGGTCTTTCTCCTACGAGCAGTACTTC
CDR3aa: CASSLAASGSFSYEQYF

j_gene: TRBJ2-7
v_gene: TRBV30
d_gene: NA
abundance: NA
len: 15
CDR3nt: TGTGCCTGGAGTGGCGCGTCGGGCCTATCCTACGAGCAGTACTTC
CDR3aa: CAWSGASGLSYEQYF

j_gene: TRBJ2-2
v_gene: TRBV19
d_gene: NA
abundance: NA
len: 14
CDR3nt: TGTGCCAGTAGTATAGTAGCCGGCACCGGGGAGCTGTTTTTT
CDR3aa: CASSIVAGTGELFF

j_gene: TRBJ2-5
v_gene: TRBV5-1
d_gene: TRBD2
abundance: once
len: 16
CDR3nt: TGCGCCAGCAGCCTCGCTAGCGGGAGGGCCACAGAGACCCAGTACTTC
CDR3aa: CASSLASGRATETQYF

j_gene: TRBJ2-3
v_gene: TRBV28
d_gene: NA
abundance: NA
len: 12
CDR3nt: TGTGCCAGCAGTCTTAACCGGGATACGCAGTATTTT
CDR3aa: CASSLNRDTQYF

j_gene: TRBJ2-2
v_gene: TRBV27
d_gene: NA
abundance: NA
len: 18
CDR3nt: TGTGCCAGCAGTCCACGGGCTGCGCGCGAGTGGGACACCGGGGAGCTGTTTTTT
CDR3aa: CASSPRAAREWDTGELFF

j_gene: TRBJ2-7
v_gene: TRBV18
d_gene: NA
abundance: NA
len: 15
CDR3nt: TGTGCCAGCTCACCGCTCAGGGGCCCTTCGGACGAGCAGTACTTC
CDR3aa: CASSPLRGPSDEQYF